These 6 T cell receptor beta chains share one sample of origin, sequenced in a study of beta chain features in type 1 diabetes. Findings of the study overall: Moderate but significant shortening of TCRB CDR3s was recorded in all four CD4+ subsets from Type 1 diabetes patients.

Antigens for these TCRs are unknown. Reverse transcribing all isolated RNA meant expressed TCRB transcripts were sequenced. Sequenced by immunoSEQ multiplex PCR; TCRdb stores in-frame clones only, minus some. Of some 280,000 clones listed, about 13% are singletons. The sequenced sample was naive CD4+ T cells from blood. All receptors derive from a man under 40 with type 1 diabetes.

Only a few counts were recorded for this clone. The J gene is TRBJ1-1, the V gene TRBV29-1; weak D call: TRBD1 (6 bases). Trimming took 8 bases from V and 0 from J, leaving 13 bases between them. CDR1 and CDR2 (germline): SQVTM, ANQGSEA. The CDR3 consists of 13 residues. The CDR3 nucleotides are TGCAGCATAAACAGGGACATGAACACTGAAGCTTTCTTT. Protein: CSINRDMNTEAFF. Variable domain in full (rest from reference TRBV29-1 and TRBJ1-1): SAVISQKPSRDICQRGTSLTIQCQVDSQVTMMFWYRQQPGQSLTLIATANQGSEATYESGFVIDKFPISRPNLTFSTLTVSNMSPEDSSIYLCSINRDMNTEAFFGQGTRLTVV.

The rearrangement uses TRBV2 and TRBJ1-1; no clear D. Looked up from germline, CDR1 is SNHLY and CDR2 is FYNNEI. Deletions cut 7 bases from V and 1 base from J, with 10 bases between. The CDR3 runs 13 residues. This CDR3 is CASTGSENTEAFF. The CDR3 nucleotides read TGTGCCAGCACTGGCTCCGAGAACACTGAAGCTTTCTTT.

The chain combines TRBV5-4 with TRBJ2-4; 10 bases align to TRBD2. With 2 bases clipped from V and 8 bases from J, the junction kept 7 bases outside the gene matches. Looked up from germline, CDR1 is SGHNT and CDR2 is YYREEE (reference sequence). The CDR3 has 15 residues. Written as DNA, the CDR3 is TGTGCCAGCAGCTTCCCAGGGACTAGCGTAGACATTCAGTACTTC. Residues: CASSFPGTSVDIQYF. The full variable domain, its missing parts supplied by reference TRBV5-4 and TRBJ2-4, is ETGVTQSPTHLIKTRGQQVTLRCSSQSGHNTVSWYQQALGQGPQFIFQYYREEENGRGNFPPRFSGLQFPNYSSELNVNALELDDSALYLCASSFPGTSVDIQYFGAGTRLSVL.

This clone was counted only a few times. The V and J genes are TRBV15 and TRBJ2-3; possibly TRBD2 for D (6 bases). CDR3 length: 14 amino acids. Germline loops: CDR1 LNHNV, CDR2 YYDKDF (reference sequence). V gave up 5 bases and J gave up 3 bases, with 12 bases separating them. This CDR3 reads CATSGMEGTDTQYF. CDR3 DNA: TGTGCCACCAGCGGAATGGAGGGGACAGATACGCAGTATTTT.

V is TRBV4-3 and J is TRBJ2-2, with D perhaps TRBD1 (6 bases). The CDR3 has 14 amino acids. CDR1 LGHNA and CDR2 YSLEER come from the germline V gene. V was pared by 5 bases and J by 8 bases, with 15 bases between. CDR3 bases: TGCGCCAGCAGCACCAAGGACAGTTCGGGGGAGCTGTTTTTT. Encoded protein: CASSTKDSSGELFF.

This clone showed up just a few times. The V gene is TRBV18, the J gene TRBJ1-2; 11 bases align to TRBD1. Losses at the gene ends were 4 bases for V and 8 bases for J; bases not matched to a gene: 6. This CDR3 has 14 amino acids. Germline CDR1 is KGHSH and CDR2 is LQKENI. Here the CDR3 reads CASSQGQGALGYTF. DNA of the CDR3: TGTGCCAGCTCACAAGGACAGGGGGCGCTAGGCTACACCTTC.